The TCR beta chain described here comes from a study of beta chain features in type 1 diabetes. The CDR3 runs 14 residues. CDR1 and CDR2 (germline): GTSNPN, SVGIG (reference sequence). V lost 5 bases to trimming and J lost 4 bases, with 15 bases between them. The study's findings and limits: Shortening of TCRB CDR3s, moderate but significant, appeared in all four CD4+ subsets of Type 1 diabetes patients.

The isolated RNA, all of it, was reverse transcribed, so expressed TCRB transcripts were what got sequenced. Sequenced by immunoSEQ multiplex PCR; TCRdb stores in-frame clones only, minus some. The sample shows hundreds of thousands of clones, about 14% of them seen only once. This clone occurred a few times. Its antigen remains unidentified. The sequenced sample was naive CD4+ T cells from blood. This clonotype originated in a young man with type 1 diabetes. The J gene is TRBJ1-5, the V gene TRBV30, with D tentatively TRBD1 (6 bases). CDR3 sequence (DNA): TGTGCCTGGGGCTCTGGGGGCGGAAATCAGCCCCAGCATTTT. Translation: CAWGSGGGNQPQHF.